This TCR beta chain was retrieved from a study of T cell changes during pregnancy in multiple sclerosis. Between the trimmed V and J ends, which lost 0 bases and 4 bases, there was a span of 21 bases. CDR1 and CDR2 from the germline V gene are MRHNA and SNTAGT. This CDR3 is 18 amino acids long. Some clones are missing from TCRdb's copy, which holds only in-frame ones; the method was immunoSEQ multiplex PCR. The repertoire holds about 21,000 clones, approximately 86% seen once, with approximately 1% in the top ten. The origin of this receptor is a female donor in good health, enrolled as a control in a pregnancy study. The source material was CD4+ T cells from peripheral blood mononuclear cells, sampled in the first trimester of pregnancy. V usage is TRBV6-4 and J usage is TRBJ1-2; D unresolved. CDR3: CASSDSYSVDPEGYGYTF. The CDR3 bases are TGTGCCAGCAGTGACTCGTATTCGGTCGACCCTGAGGGCTATGGCTACACCTTC.